The 8 T cell receptor beta chains presented below share a single source sample, sequenced in a study of T-cell reconstitution after alpha-beta-depleted transplantation in children. Researchers prepared the TCRbeta library using unique molecular identifiers, the study reports. TCRdb called the PCR reads again in MiXCR, with one record for every CDR3 protein. The repertoire has almost 600,000 distinct CDR3 sequences, around 27% of them found once; the top ten carry 35% to 40%. The source was PBMCs, collected before TCRalphabeta/CD19-depleted stem cell transplant. These receptors were collected from a boy in the first two years of life with Wiskott-Aldrich syndrome, due to receive a stem cell transplant.

This clonotype was seen a few times. This chain links TRBV9 with TRBJ1-1; tentative D call: TRBD1 (6 bases). V was cut by 0 bases and J by 2 bases, with 14 bases left in between. Germline assignment: CDR1 SGDLS and CDR2 YYNGEE. This CDR3 has 16 amino acids. The CDR3 spells CASSVAPTGVNTEAFF. CDR3 DNA: TGTGCCAGCAGCGTAGCCCCGACAGGAGTCAACACTGAAGCTTTCTTT.

J is TRBJ2-1 and V is TRBV5-1; D uncertain. Trimming stripped 2 bases from V and 7 bases from J, with 13 bases between. Looked up from germline, CDR1 is SGHRS and CDR2 is YFSETQ. CDR3 length: 14 amino acids. The CDR3 DNA follows: TGCGCCAGCAGCTTTATATCCCCCGCGAATGAGCAGTTCTTC. It codes for CASSFISPANEQFF. Using reference TRBV5-1 and TRBJ2-1 for the parts outside the CDR3, the full variable domain is KAGVTQTPRYLIKTRGQQVTLSCSPISGHRSVSWYQQTPGQGLQFLFEYFSETQRNKGNFPGRFSGRQFSNSRSEMNVSTLELGDSALYLCASSFISPANEQFFGPGTRLTVL.

This clonotype was seen a few times. This chain joins TRBV12-3 or TRBV12-4 and TRBJ2-1; 7 bases match TRBD2. V gave up 10 bases and J gave up 5 bases; unmatched junction bases: 11. CDR3 length: 14 residues. This chain's CDR3 is CATGEGLRNNEQFF. In nucleotides, the CDR3 is TGTGCCACTGGGGAGGGACTACGTAACAATGAGCAGTTCTTC.

This clonotype has ten or more counts. The rearrangement joins TRBV5-1 to TRBJ1-4, with a tentative D call TRBD1 (5 bases). CDR3 size: 15 residues. CDR1 SGHRS and CDR2 YFSETQ come from the germline V gene. V was shortened by 4 bases and J by 3 bases, with 13 bases between the two germline ends. The CDR3 region is CASSRGGAPNEKLFF. For the CDR3, the DNA is TGCGCCAGCAGCCGCGGTGGGGCCCCTAATGAAAAACTGTTTTTT.

This chain links TRBV14 with TRBJ2-1; no reliable D call. Trimming took 4 bases from V and 5 from J, leaving 9 bases between them. The CDR3 sequence is 13 residues long. Germline assignment: CDR1 SGHDN and CDR2 FVKESK. The CDR3, as DNA: TGTGCCAGCAGCCTTCAATTCGACAATGAGCAGTTCTTC. Its translation is CASSLQFDNEQFF.

The V and J genes are TRBV5-1 and TRBJ2-7; 7 bases match TRBD2. V lost 0 bases to trimming and J lost 0 bases; unmatched junction nucleotides: 12. The germline CDR1 and CDR2 sequences are SGHRS and YFSETQ. This CDR3 is built from 18 residues. The CDR3 DNA follows: TGCGCCAGCAGCTTGGCGTTACAGACTAGCTCGAGCTCCTACGAGCAGTACTTC. This codes for CASSLALQTSSSSYEQYF.

The V and J genes are TRBV5-1 and TRBJ2-7; no clear D. Germline V CDR1 and CDR2: SGHRS, YFSETQ. CDR3 length: 12 residues. V was cut by 3 bases and J by 4 bases, with 8 bases left in between. This CDR3 reads CASSSQTYEQYF. Written as DNA, the CDR3 is TGCGCCAGCAGCTCTCAGACATACGAGCAGTACTTC.

V usage is TRBV29-1 and J usage is TRBJ1-2, with a weak D call TRBD1 (5 bases). The CDR3 length is 11 residues. Trimming shortened V by 6 bases and J by 3 bases, and 8 bases separated the two germline ends. Germline CDR1 and CDR2: SQVTM and ANQGSEA. The CDR3 DNA reads TGCAGCGTGGGACTTGACTATGGCTACACCTTC. This sequence encodes CSVGLDYGYTF.